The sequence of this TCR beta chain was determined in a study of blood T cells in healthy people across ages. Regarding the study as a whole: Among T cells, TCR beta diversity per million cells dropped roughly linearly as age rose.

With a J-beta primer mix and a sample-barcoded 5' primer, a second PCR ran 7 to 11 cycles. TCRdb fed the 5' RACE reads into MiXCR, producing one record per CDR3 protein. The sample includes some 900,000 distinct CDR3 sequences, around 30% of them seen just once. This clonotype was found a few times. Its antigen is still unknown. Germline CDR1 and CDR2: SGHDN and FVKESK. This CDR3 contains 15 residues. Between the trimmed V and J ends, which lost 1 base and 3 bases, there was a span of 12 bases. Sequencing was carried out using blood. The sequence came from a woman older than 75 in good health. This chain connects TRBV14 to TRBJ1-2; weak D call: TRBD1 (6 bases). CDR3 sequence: CASSQVTGIDYGYTF. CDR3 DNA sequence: TGTGCCAGCAGCCAAGTAACAGGGATCGACTATGGCTACACCTTC.